This TCR beta chain originates from a study of cytomegalovirus exposure and HLA in healthy donors. Overall study: Researchers previously reported finding fewer than 120 million unique TCR beta sequences from 170 million or so T cells. Study-level points and caveats: Presence/absence analyses supposed approximately even sequencing depth among donors. A list of 150 or so TCR beta chains associated with cytomegalovirus was given.

Primers: 60 Vbeta forward and 13 Jbeta reverse. Sequencing used immunoSEQ multiplex PCR; TCRdb keeps in-frame clones, though not all of them. Of over 45,000 clones detected, about 80% appear once; the ten largest clones hold over 1.1%. Turning to this clone: The antigen is undetermined.

This clonotype was sampled from a female donor in good health and CMV-seronegative. Sequencing was performed on PBMCs.

CDR3 sequence reads: CASSLGGQGVKNTEAFF. The CDR3 bases are TGTGCCAGCAGTTTAGGCGGTCAGGGGGTGAAGAACACTGAAGCTTTCTTT. The V call is TRBV27, the J call TRBJ1-1; 7 bases are a match to TRBD1. The CDR3 is 17 residues long. CDR1 is MNHEY, CDR2 SMNVEV, per germline (reference sequence). V shed 2 bases, J shed 1 base, and the junction held 10 bases outside the gene matches.